This T cell receptor (beta chain) originates from a study of siplizumab effects on memory and regulatory T cells (dated by TCRdb to between 2018 and 2021). Notes on the research overall: The study examined how the anti-CD2 antibody siplizumab affects alloreactive T-cell subsets in allogeneic mixed lymphocyte reactions built from human PBMCs.

Points on this clone: Its target antigen remains unknown. It has no much larger one-base neighbor in the sample; base qualities were not kept.

CDR1 and CDR2 are drawn from the germline V gene: SGHTA, FQGNSA. The CDR3 goes from the cysteine to the phenylalanine over 14 residues. Of all the DNA, just the CDR3 is kept, 42 bases in frame from base 1. Trimming costs V 5 bases and J 2 bases, and their ends lie 10 bases apart. Points the paper makes about the study in general: The suppressive function of proliferating Tregs from siplizumab cultures was not functionally confirmed. The cumulative frequency of alloreactive sequences that could be traced back to unstimulated CD4+ memory T cells was significantly reduced by siplizumab. Of the alloreactive CD4+ clones that could be mapped, the Treg-derived share averaged about 67% with siplizumab compared with around 27% in control reactions. Sequences below about 10^-5 frequency were poorly captured, so only a minor fraction of alloreactive clones could be mapped to unstimulated subsets. Greater diversity appeared to be present in unstimulated naive T cells than in memory T cells, and a substantial contribution to the alloresponse seemed to be made by naive cells. Roughly 80-97% of proliferating CD4+ or CD8+ clones could not be assigned a naive or memory phenotype.

Library prep was done by the immunoSEQ multiplex PCR assay. Roughly 10^5 TCR templates per sample were assayed on the deep sequencing platform. Genomic DNA extracted from sorted T cells was used for TCRbeta CDR3 sequencing. Concerning the study's data processing: Clonal analysis of TCRbeta CDR3 data was done in the R programming language. Unstimulated samples were compared with post-reaction CFSE-low samples to define alloreactive CD4+ and CD8+ clones. By matching sequences to the repertoires of sorted unstimulated Treg and non-Treg cells, each alloreactive CD4+ clone was assigned a regulatory or non-regulatory origin. TCRdb took this table from immuneACCESS and kept in-frame rearrangements with V and J called. Such tables lack part of the clones; where checked against another copy, unresolved V genes explain under half of the gap, and the rest is unexplained. Clonal size and the V and J genes are those of that table, whereas D and trimming came from the DNA. The sample has over 100,000 clones on record, roughly nine tenths of them singletons. 0.9% to 1.3% of the sample comes from the top ten.

Sorted unstimulated T cells, along with proliferating T cells recovered from mixed lymphocyte reactions, underwent TCRbeta CDR3 sequencing. Fresh whole blood from ten HLA-typed healthy donors served as the source for isolating PBMCs. Sequencing input: CD4+ T cells sorted from blood. The TCR comes from a human donor in good health. This receptor chain uses TRBV7-2 and TRBJ2-1; the D gene cannot be named for sure. The CDR3 protein sequence reads: CASSRLATYNEQFF. The DNA sequence follows: TGTGCCAGCAGCCGCCTTGCGACCTACAATGAGCAGTTCTTC.